This entry lists 21 T cell receptor beta chains sequenced from one sample in a study of cytomegalovirus exposure and HLA in healthy donors. The PCR had 60 Vbeta and 13 Jbeta primers. Profiling relied on immunoSEQ multiplex PCR, and the TCRdb table lists in-frame clones only, not all of them. The sample carries 150,000 to 200,000 clones, 84% recorded once. The material sequenced was PBMCs. These receptor sequences come from a girl aged 5-17 years in good health and CMV-seropositive.

In nucleotides, the CDR3 is TGTGCCAGCAGCTTAGTCGGGCAGCCCCAGCATTTT. It translates to CASSLVGQPQHF. The chain combines TRBV7-9 with TRBJ1-5; D is unclear. Germline CDR1 reads SEHNR; CDR2 reads FQNEAQ (reference sequence). The CDR3 contains 12 residues. V was shortened by 1 base and J by 7 bases, with 5 bases between the two germline ends.

This chain uses TRBV30 with TRBJ1-2; D might be TRBD1 (5 bases). The CDR3 loop spans 11 amino acids. CDR1 and CDR2 from the germline V gene are GTSNPN and SVGIG (reference sequence). The V end lost 1 base, the J end lost 7 bases, and 7 bases lay between the germline ends. CDR3 nucleotides: TGTGCCTGGAGTGGGGGCTTTGGCTACACCTTC. This encodes CAWSGGFGYTF.

The rearrangement uses TRBV5-5 and TRBJ1-2; a possible D gene is TRBD1 (6 bases). Germline V gene lookup returns CDR1 SGHKS and CDR2 YYEKEE (reference sequence). Trimming took 0 bases from V and 5 from J, leaving 8 bases between them. This CDR3 is built from 13 residues. CDR3 nucleotides: TGTGCCAGCAGCTTGGTAACAGGGTATGGCTACACCTTC. It specifies CASSLVTGYGYTF.

This clone was recorded many times. The chain links TRBV5-1 to TRBJ2-2; 10 bases match TRBD1. The germline V gene encodes CDR1 SGHRS and CDR2 YFSETQ. CDR3 size: 16 residues. V shed 8 bases, J shed 4 bases, and the junction held 11 bases outside the gene matches. CDR3 in DNA: TGCGCCAGTGGCATGTACCGACAGGGGGCCACCGGGGAGCTGTTTTTT. Translating it yields CASGMYRQGATGELFF.

V is TRBV18 and J is TRBJ2-7; 7 nucleotides match TRBD1. Germline lookup yields CDR1 KGHSH and CDR2 LQKENI. The V and J ends lost 3 bases and 0 bases, in that order; junction bases with no gene match: 8. The CDR3 covers 16 residues. CDR3 DNA sequence: TGTGCCAGCTCACCCCGTGGTCAGGGGGTCTCCTACGAGCAGTACTTC. It codes for CASSPRGQGVSYEQYF.

V and J are TRBV6-1 and TRBJ1-5; D not resolved. Trimming stripped 3 bases from V and 6 bases from J, with 6 bases between. Germline V gene data show CDR1 as MNHNS and CDR2 as SASEGT. The CDR3 loop spans 12 amino acids. DNA for the CDR3: TGTGCCAGCAGTGACTTCCCTCAGCCCCAGCATTTT. Its translation: CASSDFPQPQHF.

The chain is built from TRBV11-2 and TRBJ1-3, with TRBD1 matching over 10 bases. The CDR3 loop spans 16 amino acids. The germline gives CDR1 SGHAT, CDR2 FQNNGV. With V trimmed by 5 bases and J by 1 base, 5 bases remained unmatched. For the CDR3, the DNA is TGTGCCAGCAGCACAGGGGGACAGGGGTCTGGAAACACCATATATTTT. Translating it yields CASSTGGQGSGNTIYF.

The rearrangement uses TRBV11-2 and TRBJ2-1, with 8 bases that match TRBD2. There are 15 residues in the CDR3. Germline trimming cut 1 base from V and 8 bases from J; bases unmatched to any gene: 7. Germline V gene lookup returns CDR1 SGHAT and CDR2 FQNNGV. CDR3 sequence: CASSLAGGALYEQFF. The CDR3 region has the DNA TGTGCCAGCAGCTTAGCCGGGGGGGCCCTGTATGAGCAGTTCTTC.

The J gene is TRBJ1-1, the V gene TRBV29-1, with a weak D call TRBD1 (5 bases). The CDR3 is 12 residues long. CDR1 and CDR2 from the germline V gene are SQVTM and ANQGSEA. Trimming removed 4 bases at V and 9 bases at J, with 15 bases between. CDR3 loop: CSVGGGEGKAFF. CDR3 nucleotide sequence: TGCAGCGTTGGGGGGGGAGAGGGAAAAGCTTTCTTT.

The chain employs TRBV11-2 and TRBJ2-3, with D perhaps TRBD2 (6 bases). The germline gives CDR1 SGHAT, CDR2 FQNNGV. V was clipped by 1 base and J by 0 bases, with 14 bases between them. This CDR3 has 17 residues. CDR3 amino acids: CASSLVGGGTSTDTQYF. The CDR3 nucleotides are TGTGCCAGCAGCTTAGTGGGGGGAGGCACTAGCACAGATACGCAGTATTTT.

A note on this clone: Its ends do not fully match the called genes, so a read error is possible. This chain connects TRBV5-1 to TRBJ1-1, with a tentative D call TRBD1 (5 bases). CDR3 length: 13 amino acids. Germline lookup yields CDR1 SGHRS and CDR2 YFSETQ. The CDR3 is CASSLSWGTEVFF. For the CDR3, the DNA is TGCGCCAGCAGCCTTTCGTGGGGGACTGAAGTTTTCTTT.

This chain uses TRBV12-5 with TRBJ1-2; D is unresolved. V gave up 3 bases and J gave up 6 bases, with 11 bases separating them. Per the germline V gene, CDR1 is LGHNT and CDR2 is FRNRAP. CDR3 length equals 13 residues. The CDR3 protein is CASGLRESDGYTF. The CDR3 coding sequence is TGTGCTAGTGGTTTAAGGGAGTCGGATGGCTACACCTTC. The complete variable domain, with remaining parts taken from reference TRBV12-5 and TRBJ1-2, reads DARVTQTPRHKVTEMGQEVTMRCQPILGHNTVFWYRQTMMQGLELLAYFRNRAPLDDSGMPKDRFSAEMPDATLATLKIQPSEPRDSAVYFCASGLRESDGYTFGSGTRLTVV.

V is TRBV10-3 and J is TRBJ1-1; possible D gene TRBD1, 5 bases. The germline gives CDR1 ENHRY, CDR2 SYGVKD. V lost 4 bases and J lost 5, with 11 bases in between. The CDR3 length is 13 residues. The CDR3 protein is CAISGGGGTEAFF. Here the CDR3 DNA reads TGTGCCATCAGTGGGGGGGGAGGGACTGAAGCTTTCTTT.

This rearrangement joins TRBV27 to TRBJ1-2, with TRBD1 identical over 12 bases. Trimming at V came to 4 bases and at J to 4 bases, leaving 7 bases not matched to a gene. This CDR3 is built from 16 residues. CDR1 is MNHEY, CDR2 SMNVEV, per germline (reference sequence). The CDR3 reads CASSSSGTGGGYGYTF. DNA of the CDR3: TGTGCCAGCAGTTCGAGCGGGACAGGGGGCGGCTATGGCTACACCTTC.

The rearrangement joins TRBV6-5 to TRBJ1-3; 9 positions match TRBD1. J gave up 6 bases and V 6 bases, and 9 bases lay outside the gene matches. The CDR3 sequence is 15 residues long. Germline V gene lookup returns CDR1 MNHEY and CDR2 SVGAGI. CDR3 nucleotides: TGTGCCAGCAGGCCCCCGACAGGGGGGGAAAACACCATATATTTT. It is translated as CASRPPTGGENTIYF.

The chain couples TRBV6-5 to TRBJ2-5; 13 bases are a match to TRBD2. The ends lost 6 bases at V and 2 bases at J; junction bases unmatched: 3. Germline CDR1 and CDR2: MNHEY and SVGAGI. The CDR3 runs 15 residues. CDR3 protein: CASSTLAGGQETQYF. The CDR3 nucleotides are TGTGCCAGCAGCACACTAGCGGGGGGGCAAGAGACCCAGTACTTC.

The chain has TRBV11-3 and TRBJ2-5; D unresolved. The V gene's germline CDR1 is SGHNT and CDR2 YENEEA. Trimming shortened V by 5 bases and J by 5 bases, and 9 bases separated the two germline ends. The CDR3 covers 12 residues. CDR3 nucleotides: TGTGCCAGCAGCCCGGGTCCCGAGACCCAGTACTTC. Protein: CASSPGPETQYF.

This rearrangement joins TRBV30 to TRBJ2-7; 8 nucleotides match TRBD1. The germline CDR1 and CDR2 sequences are GTSNPN and SVGIG (reference sequence). The length of the CDR3 is 14 residues. V dropped 2 bases and J dropped 6; count of bases not matched to a gene: 9. CDR3 nucleotides: TGTGCCTGGAGTTACAGGGGGTTTTTGCGCGAGCAGTACTTC. Its translation is CAWSYRGFLREQYF.

This clone appeared a few times. The chain carries TRBV4-2 and TRBJ1-2; D perhaps matches TRBD1 (6 bases). This CDR3 is 16 amino acids long. Trimming removed 0 bases at V and 4 bases at J, with 15 bases between. Germline values: CDR1 LGHNA, CDR2 YNFKEQ. In nucleotides, the CDR3 is TGTGCCAGCAGCCAAGATCCGGGGGGCGGGAGCTATGGCTACACCTTC. This translates into CASSQDPGGGSYGYTF.

This chain joins TRBV7-2 and TRBJ2-1; TRBD2 matches at 10 bases. The germline CDR1 and CDR2 sequences are SGHTA and FQGNSA. Trimming took 2 bases from V and 4 from J; bases not matched to a gene: 5. CDR3 length: 16 residues. As DNA, the CDR3 is TGTGCCAGCAGCTTAAGCCGGACTAGCGGTTACAATGAGCAGTTCTTC. It encodes CASSLSRTSGYNEQFF.

The chain is built from TRBV7-3 and TRBJ1-2; 7 positions agree with TRBD1. Losses at the gene ends were 5 bases for V and 4 bases for J; bases not matched to a gene: 4. CDR1 and CDR2 (germline): SGHTA, FQGTGA. The CDR3 has 13 amino acids. The CDR3 sequence is CASSPGDSYGYTF. The CDR3, as DNA: TGTGCCAGCAGCCCCGGGGACAGCTATGGCTACACCTTC.